These 20 T cell receptor beta chains were all obtained from the same sample, sequenced in a study of CD4+ T cells in melanoma. Method: immunoSEQ multiplex PCR; TCRdb's copy keeps in-frame clones and lacks some. The table includes more than 90,000 clones, over 80% detected once. Source material: peripheral blood. The receptors stem from a human donor with melanoma.

This clone has just a few counts. This chain connects TRBV5-4 to TRBJ2-3; the match to TRBD1 covers 8 bases. In germline, CDR1 is SGHNT, CDR2 YYREEE (reference sequence). The CDR3 is made up of 16 amino acids. Trimming took 4 bases from V and 5 from J; bases not matched to a gene: 12. CDR3 sequence reads: CASSLAGTGRQDTQYF. Written as DNA, the CDR3 is TGTGCCAGCAGCCTTGCTGGGACAGGTCGGCAAGATACGCAGTATTTT.

The chain is built from TRBV5-5 and TRBJ2-7; 8 positions match TRBD1. CDR3 size: 15 residues. Germline V lookup: CDR1 SGHKS, CDR2 YYEKEE (reference sequence). V was pared by 5 bases and J by 3 bases, with 10 bases of the junction left unmatched. The CDR3 here is CASSLTGTGFYEQYF. In DNA, the CDR3 is TGTGCCAGCAGTCTCACCGGGACAGGCTTCTACGAGCAGTACTTC.

This clone was observed a single time. The chain has TRBV4-1 and TRBJ2-7; possibly TRBD2 for D (6 bases). Trimming shortened V by 0 bases and J by 3 bases, and 18 bases separated the two germline ends. The CDR3 covers 17 residues. The germline V gene encodes CDR1 MGHRA and CDR2 YSYEKL. The chain's CDR3 is CASSQDPFGSGLYEQYF. The CDR3 nucleotides read TGCGCCAGCAGCCAAGACCCCTTCGGGAGCGGACTCTACGAGCAGTACTTC.

The chain carries TRBV6-5 and TRBJ2-1, with 9 bases that match TRBD2. J was trimmed by 8 bases and V by 2 bases; bases with no gene match: 4. CDR3 length: 14 residues. Germline V CDR1 and CDR2: MNHEY, SVGAGI. CDR3 sequence: CASSYKRGVYEQFF. The CDR3 bases are TGTGCCAGCAGTTACAAGCGGGGGGTGTATGAGCAGTTCTTC.

This chain connects TRBV5-4 to TRBJ2-5, with 8 bases aligning to TRBD2. From germline, CDR1 is SGHNT and CDR2 YYREEE (reference sequence). The CDR3 is made up of 16 amino acids. The V segment lost 3 bases and the J segment 0 bases; nucleotides outside the gene matches: 7. DNA for the CDR3: TGTGCCAGCAGCTCGGAAGGTAGCGGGGACCAAGAGACCCAGTACTTC. This translates into CASSSEGSGDQETQYF.

The V and J genes are TRBV2 and TRBJ2-5; 7 nucleotides align to TRBD2. The CDR3 contains 16 residues. Germline V CDR1 and CDR2: SNHLY, FYNNEI. Trimming at V came to 5 bases and at J to 9 bases, leaving 18 bases not matched to a gene. The CDR3 DNA is TGTGCCAGCAGTTTCCTGGGGTCGACTAATGGGAGGGCCCAGTACTTC. Amino acids: CASSFLGSTNGRAQYF.

This clone was found once. V is TRBV27 and J is TRBJ2-2; D might be TRBD1 or TRBD2, each matching 6 bases. Trimming took off 2 bases at V and 2 bases at J, with 15 bases between the two ends. Germline V CDR1 and CDR2: MNHEY, SMNVEV (reference sequence). CDR3 length equals 17 residues. Here the CDR3 reads CASSLGGRGANTGELFF. For the CDR3, the DNA is TGTGCCAGCAGTTTAGGGGGGCGAGGGGCTAACACCGGGGAGCTGTTTTTT.

The rearrangement links TRBV28 to TRBJ1-2; D is unresolved. V was cut by 6 bases and J by 3 bases, with 5 bases left in between. CDR1 is MDHEN, CDR2 SYDVKM, per germline. CDR3 length equals 11 residues. CDR3 in amino acids: CASSGDYGYTF. The CDR3 DNA reads TGTGCCAGCAGCGGGGACTATGGCTACACCTTC.

The chain joins TRBV6-5 to TRBJ2-2, with 8 bases fitting TRBD2. From germline, CDR1 is MNHEY and CDR2 SVGAGI. The ends lost 6 bases at V and 6 bases at J; junction bases unmatched: 9. The CDR3 is 15 amino acids. The CDR3 sequence: CASSRLVGGAGELFF. Written as DNA, the CDR3 is TGTGCCAGCAGCCGTTTGGTCGGGGGGGCCGGGGAGCTGTTTTTT.

This clone was observed once. This chain connects TRBV10-3 to TRBJ2-2; the match to TRBD1 covers 9 bases. The J segment lost 4 bases and the V segment lost 6 bases, leaving 3 bases of the junction unmatched. Germline-derived CDR1 and CDR2 are ENHRY and SYGVKD. The CDR3 extends over 14 amino acids. The CDR3 region is CAIRADRGTGELFF. The CDR3, as DNA: TGTGCCATCAGGGCGGACAGGGGCACCGGGGAGCTGTTTTTT.

The chain has TRBV27 and TRBJ2-7, with no clear D. CDR1 is MNHEY and CDR2 is SMNVEV in the germline V gene (reference sequence). The V and J ends lost 6 bases and 3 bases respectively, with 12 bases between them. The CDR3 is 13 residues long. As DNA, the CDR3 is TGTGCCAGCAGGGGCAGTGAGAACTACGAGCAGTACTTC. Its translation is CASRGSENYEQYF.

This clone was detected only a few times. Mismatch with germline at one junction end may stem from a read error. This chain links TRBV18 with TRBJ2-1, with D perhaps matching TRBD2 (5 bases). This CDR3 contains 13 residues. Germline lookup yields CDR1 KGHSH and CDR2 LQKENI. CDR3 protein: CASSPKEPSLCLF. The CDR3 DNA reads TGTGCCAGCTCACCAAAGGAGCCTAGCTTATGTCTCTTC.

V gene TRBV27 combines with J gene TRBJ1-2, with D possibly matching TRBD1 (5 bases). V lost 2 bases to trimming and J lost 7 bases, with 8 bases between them. The CDR3 runs to 12 residues. Germline assignment: CDR1 MNHEY and CDR2 SMNVEV (reference sequence). CDR3 sequence reads: CASSLRGFGYTF. The CDR3 DNA sequence: TGTGCCAGCAGTTTACGGGGCTTTGGCTACACCTTC.

This clone was observed once. This chain connects TRBV10-3 to TRBJ2-3, with TRBD2 as a possible D gene (6 bases). The V and J ends lost 7 bases and 1 base respectively, with 12 bases between them. Looked up from germline, CDR1 is ENHRY and CDR2 is SYGVKD. The length of the CDR3 is 14 residues. The CDR3 is CAIKEGWGTDTQYF. CDR3 DNA sequence: TGTGCCATCAAGGAGGGTTGGGGCACAGATACGCAGTATTTT.

The chain is built from TRBV7-8 and TRBJ1-1; D is unclear. The V gene lost 1 base and the J gene lost 2 bases, with 5 bases spanning the gap. The CDR3 extends over 13 amino acids. Germline V gene sequence: CDR1 SGHVS, CDR2 FQNEAQ. The chain's CDR3 is CASSLDLNTEAFF. The DNA of the CDR3 is TGTGCCAGCAGCTTAGACCTAAACACTGAAGCTTTCTTT. Looking up the rest from reference TRBV7-8 and TRBJ1-1 gives the full variable domain: GAGVSQSPRYKVAKRGQDVALRCDPISGHVSLFWYQQALGQGPEFLTYFQNEAQLDKSGLPSDRFFAERPEGSVSTLKIQRTQQEDSAVYLCASSLDLNTEAFFGQGTRLTVV.

Turning to this clone: Additional DNA sequences in this sample encode the identical CDR3. V gene TRBV5-1 combines with J gene TRBJ2-2; possibly TRBD2 for D (5 bases). The CDR3 is made up of 15 amino acids. V was clipped by 0 bases and J by 0 bases, with 6 bases between them. In germline, CDR1 is SGHRS, CDR2 YFSETQ. CDR3 in amino acids: CASSLGGTNTGELFF. The CDR3 coding sequence is TGCGCCAGCAGCTTGGGAGGGACGAACACCGGGGAGCTGTTTTTT.

The gene calls are TRBV30 and TRBJ2-1; perhaps TRBD1 as D (6 bases). This CDR3 has 12 residues. V was shortened by 0 bases and J by 7 bases, with 7 bases between the two germline ends. The germline CDR1 and CDR2 sequences are GTSNPN and SVGIG (reference sequence). The CDR3 sequence: CAWSVQGNEQFF. The DNA of the CDR3 is TGTGCCTGGAGTGTACAGGGAAATGAGCAGTTCTTC.

This clone was seen a few times. The chain recombines TRBV5-1 with TRBJ1-6, with TRBD1 identical over 8 bases. Looked up from germline, CDR1 is SGHRS and CDR2 is YFSETQ. The CDR3 extends over 15 amino acids. Losses at the gene ends were 7 bases for V and 10 bases for J; bases not matched to a gene: 13. DNA for the CDR3: TGCGCCAGCCGAGGCCGGGACAGGCTAAACTCACCCCTCCACTTT. As protein: CASRGRDRLNSPLHF.

This chain connects TRBV6-5 to TRBJ1-2; a weak D match, TRBD1 (5 bases). The ends were cut back, 5 bases at V and 0 bases at J, with 13 bases in the middle. The CDR3 has 15 residues. The V gene's germline CDR1 is MNHEY and CDR2 SVGAGI. The CDR3 spells CASSRGTAANYGYTF. The CDR3 DNA reads as TGTGCCAGCAGTAGAGGGACGGCGGCTAACTATGGCTACACCTTC.

The chain uses TRBV2 and TRBJ2-5; D is uncertain. V was trimmed by 2 bases and J by 4 bases, leaving 5 bases between them. Germline V gene lookup returns CDR1 SNHLY and CDR2 FYNNEI. CDR3 length: 12 amino acids. This CDR3 reads CASSEFGETQYF. The CDR3 DNA sequence: TGTGCCAGCAGTGAATTCGGAGAGACCCAGTACTTC.